This T cell receptor beta chain was captured by sequencing in a study of blood T cells in healthy people across ages. A second PCR, run for about 7 to 11 cycles, used a sample-barcoded 5' primer plus a J-beta primer mix. Carrying 12 random nucleotides, a template-switch adaptor labeled each individual cDNA molecule. From the 5' RACE reads, TCRdb called clonotypes with MiXCR, one entry per CDR3 protein. The sample has about 800,000 distinct CDR3 sequences, roughly 25% seen once. For this clonotype: Antigen: not known. One junction end does not reproduce the germline sequence, and a read error may be involved.

There are 17 residues in the CDR3. Germline assignment: CDR1 LGHNA and CDR2 YSLEER. The study, taken as a whole, reports: It was not known whether donors were CMV positive (a possible confounder of expanded clonotype changes). Observed TCR beta diversity per million T cells went down as age went up. This fall followed a roughly linear course with age.

The sample was also reused in another study, on T cells of mothers and their children. That report notes: An overlap that was slightly higher, though non-significant, was seen in related mother-child pairs versus unrelated pairs.

This TCR derives from a boy aged 5-17 years in good health. V usage is TRBV4-3 and J usage is TRBJ2-3; 8 positions agree with TRBD2. The sequencing sample was made of blood. CDR3 in amino acids: CASSQDSVAGMADKQYF. The CDR3 nucleotides read TGCGCCAGCAGCCAAGATTCCGTAGCGGGAATGGCAGATAAGCAGTATTTT.